What follows are 24 T cell receptor beta chains derived from one specimen sequenced in a study of T cell repertoires in cytomegalovirus infection. MiXCR, run by TCRdb on the reads, gives a single entry per CDR3 protein. The table records 150,000 to 190,000 distinct CDR3 sequences, 20% to 25% of them present only once. The sample comprised PBMCs. The receptors were sampled from a human donor in good health (CMV status not recorded). Some clones in this sample may be carry-over from other donors' samples.

The V and J genes are TRBV28 and TRBJ1-3; D is uncertain. CDR1 and CDR2 (germline): MDHEN, SYDVKM. The CDR3 is 14 residues long. V lost 6 bases to trimming and J lost 4 bases, with 13 bases between them. CDR3 sequence: CASSRTFPGNTIYF. The CDR3 DNA reads as TGTGCCAGCAGCCGAACCTTCCCCGGAAACACCATATATTTT.

This clonotype showed up just once. The chain is built from TRBV28 and TRBJ2-1; no definite D call. Germline CDR1 is MDHEN and CDR2 is SYDVKM. CDR3 length: 13 residues. V lost 2 bases and J 9 bases, leaving 11 bases between the germline ends. CDR3 nucleotide sequence: TGTGCCAGCAGTTTAACCGCTAGATCTGAGCAGTTCTTC. This gives the protein CASSLTARSEQFF.

This chain joins TRBV2 and TRBJ1-6, with unresolved D. Trimming removed 2 bases at V and 9 bases at J, with 11 bases between. Germline-derived CDR1 and CDR2 are SNHLY and FYNNEI. The CDR3 runs to 14 residues. This chain's CDR3 is CASSESWGISPLHF. In DNA form, the CDR3 reads TGTGCCAGCAGTGAAAGTTGGGGAATTTCACCCCTCCACTTT.

This chain links TRBV14 with TRBJ2-7; the match to TRBD2 covers 7 bases. The CDR3 runs 14 residues. Germline V gene sequence: CDR1 SGHDN, CDR2 FVKESK. With V trimmed by 5 bases and J by 1 base, 5 bases remained unmatched. CDR3 in amino acids: CASSGAGLSYEQYF. The CDR3 coding sequence is TGTGCCAGCAGCGGAGCGGGGCTGTCCTACGAGCAGTACTTC.

There are a few counts of this clonotype. The chain employs TRBV28 and TRBJ2-3; TRBD2 agrees at 9 bases. Looked up from germline, CDR1 is MDHEN and CDR2 is SYDVKM. This CDR3 comprises 17 residues. Trimming took 4 bases from V and 3 from J; bases not matched to a gene: 11. The CDR3 loop is CASSYPGVAGVTDTQYF. The CDR3 DNA follows: TGTGCCAGCAGTTACCCCGGAGTAGCGGGAGTGACAGATACGCAGTATTTT.

The chain uses TRBV7-6 and TRBJ1-4; D unresolved. CDR1 and CDR2 (germline): SGHVS, FNYEAQ. This CDR3 is 12 amino acids long. The V end lost 2 bases, the J end lost 7 bases, and 5 bases lay between the germline ends. The CDR3 DNA reads as TGTGCCAGCAGCTTAAATGGTGAAAAACTGTTTTTT. This sequence encodes CASSLNGEKLFF.

The CDR3 protein is CASSPPGRPPGTDTQYF. CDR3 DNA sequence: TGTGCCAGCAGTCCGCCGGGAAGACCTCCGGGCACAGATACGCAGTATTTT. V and J are TRBV7-9 and TRBJ2-3; maybe TRBD2 (5 bases). The CDR3 loop spans 17 amino acids. The V gene's germline CDR1 is SEHNR and CDR2 FQNEAQ (reference sequence). V lost 6 bases and J lost 1, with 20 bases in between.

By frequency in the sample, this clonotype is medium-sized. The rearrangement links TRBV7-9 to TRBJ2-5; D ambiguous. Germline V gene lookup returns CDR1 SEHNR and CDR2 FQNEAQ (reference sequence). This CDR3 has 14 residues. The CDR3 spells CVITEGLMEETQYF. The CDR3 nucleotides read TGTGTCATTACGGAAGGCCTAATGGAAGAGACCCAGTACTTC.

The V gene is TRBV7-6, the J gene TRBJ2-3; 9 bases align to TRBD2. Trimming took 5 bases from V and 6 from J; bases not matched to a gene: 12. The germline CDR1 and CDR2 sequences are SGHVS and FNYEAQ. This CDR3 spans 16 amino acids. The CDR3 is CASSPYASGEEDTQYF. DNA for the CDR3: TGTGCCAGCAGCCCATATGCTAGCGGGGAGGAGGATACGCAGTATTTT.

This clonotype was recorded a few times. The gene calls are TRBV29-1 and TRBJ1-5; D may be TRBD1 (6 bases). Germline V gene lookup returns CDR1 SQVTM and CDR2 ANQGSEA. Between the trimmed V and J ends, which lost 6 bases and 5 bases, there was a span of 14 bases. This CDR3 spans 13 amino acids. CDR3 DNA: TGCAGCGTATCGGCAGGGGTGGATCAGCCCCAGCATTTT. Amino acids: CSVSAGVDQPQHF.

The table lists this clonotype with many counts. V and J are TRBV27 and TRBJ2-2; possibly TRBD1 for D (6 bases). V gave up 5 bases and J gave up 5 bases, with 18 bases separating them. Germline-derived CDR1 and CDR2 are MNHEY and SMNVEV (reference sequence). There are 16 residues in the CDR3. The CDR3 here is CASSPRQGSRTGELFF. DNA for the CDR3: TGTGCCAGCAGTCCCCGGCAGGGGTCTAGGACCGGGGAGCTGTTTTTT.

CDR3 amino acids: CASSLGLAGGPHEQYF. The DNA of the CDR3 is TGTGCCAGCAGCTTAGGGCTAGCGGGAGGGCCCCACGAGCAGTACTTC. The gene calls are TRBV7-6 and TRBJ2-7; 12 nucleotides align to TRBD2. The junction had 6 bases not matched to a gene; V was cut back by 1 base and J by 5 bases. This CDR3 has 16 residues. Germline CDR1 is SGHVS and CDR2 is FNYEAQ. Full variable domain (remainder filled in from reference TRBV7-6 and TRBJ2-7): GAGVSQSPRYKVTKRGQDVALRCDPISGHVSLYWYRQALGQGPEFLTYFNYEAQQDKSGLPNDRFSAERPEGSISTLTIQRTEQRDSAMYRCASSLGLAGGPHEQYFGPGTRLTVT.

This clonotype has just a few counts. V and J are TRBV6-5 and TRBJ2-7; perhaps TRBD1 as D (6 bases). Trimming pared 5 bases from V and 2 bases from J, leaving 16 bases between. The CDR3 is made up of 15 amino acids. CDR1 is MNHEY and CDR2 is SVGAGI in the germline V gene. The CDR3 region is CASSDPGQYPYEQYF. The DNA of the CDR3 is TGTGCCAGCAGTGATCCCGGACAGTACCCCTACGAGCAGTACTTC.

The rearrangement uses TRBV27 and TRBJ1-2; no reliable D call. From germline, CDR1 is MNHEY and CDR2 SMNVEV (reference sequence). The V end was cut by 8 bases, the J end by 7 bases, with 17 bases between. CDR3 size: 13 residues. The CDR3 spells CASGPGGVGGYTF. CDR3 bases: TGTGCCAGCGGACCAGGAGGCGTAGGTGGCTACACCTTC.

This clonotype appeared a few times. The chain joins TRBV7-2 to TRBJ2-5; 13 positions agree with TRBD2. Per germline, CDR1 SGHTA and CDR2 FQGNSA. The trim removed 5 bases at V and 4 bases at J, leaving 4 bases unmatched. This CDR3 has 15 amino acids. CDR3 DNA: TGTGCCAGCAGCACGGGACTAGCGGGGCCAGAGACCCAGTACTTC. Amino acids: CASSTGLAGPETQYF.

This chain links TRBV6-6 with TRBJ2-5, with 7 bases matching TRBD2. Germline V gene data show CDR1 as MNHNY and CDR2 as SVGAGI (reference sequence). The CDR3 consists of 15 residues. Trimming cost V 6 bases and J 5 bases; bases outside gene matches: 12. The CDR3 coding sequence is TGTGCCAGCAGCGGTGGCGGGAGCGGAAAGGAGACCCAGTACTTC. It encodes CASSGGGSGKETQYF.

This clonotype was seen a handful of times. This chain connects TRBV7-2 to TRBJ1-5; TRBD1 might be the D (6 bases). The CDR3 is made up of 16 amino acids. Trimming shortened V by 5 bases and J by 4 bases, and 18 bases separated the two germline ends. CDR1 and CDR2 from the germline V gene are SGHTA and FQGNSA. DNA of the CDR3: TGTGCCAGCAGCCTCCGGGTTCAGGGGCCTAATCAGCCCCAGCATTTT. Residues: CASSLRVQGPNQPQHF.

This clonotype was counted only a few times. V is TRBV12-3 or TRBV12-4 and J is TRBJ2-7; D is undetermined. There are 14 residues in the CDR3. V lost 7 bases, J lost 2 bases, and 15 bases lay in between. CDR3 nucleotide sequence: TGTGCCAGCACCCCTTCCACGGGCCCCTACGAGCAGTACTTC. It translates to CASTPSTGPYEQYF.

The rearrangement links TRBV20-1 to TRBJ2-7, with unresolved D. Germline values: CDR1 DFQATT, CDR2 SNEGSKA (reference sequence). The length of the CDR3 is 13 residues. V lost 3 bases and J 2 bases, leaving 11 bases between the germline ends. In DNA form, the CDR3 reads TGCAGTGCTAGTCCTGGGAATACCTACGAGCAGTACTTC. Its translation is CSASPGNTYEQYF.

This clonotype has more than one count but fewer than ten. The rearrangement joins TRBV20-1 to TRBJ2-3, with a weak D call TRBD2 (7 bases). CDR1 and CDR2 (germline): DFQATT, SNEGSKA (reference sequence). This CDR3 has 15 residues. V was shortened by 5 bases and J by 2 bases, with 17 bases between the two germline ends. The CDR3 bases are TGCAGTGCTCCACGGGGGGCCAGCCTCACAGATACGCAGTATTTT. Residues: CSAPRGASLTDTQYF.

Concerning this clonotype itself: The junction and the germline gene differ at one end; a read error may be behind it. J is TRBJ1-2 and V is TRBV28; D remains ambiguous. The CDR3 has 13 amino acids. Germline CDR1 MDHEN, CDR2 SYDVKM. The CDR3 sequence is CVSIPGGDYGYTF. The DNA of the CDR3 is TGTGTCAGCATCCCCGGAGGCGACTATGGCTACACCTTC.

In its sample, this clonotype was seen a few times. V gene TRBV6-5 combines with J gene TRBJ1-2; 10 nucleotides align to TRBD1. There are 12 residues in the CDR3. Germline lookup yields CDR1 MNHEY and CDR2 SVGAGI. The J segment lost 7 bases and the V segment lost 10 bases, leaving 6 bases of the junction unmatched. The CDR3 spells CATRQGAVGYTF. The DNA of the CDR3 is TGTGCCACGCGACAGGGGGCAGTTGGCTACACCTTC.

The rearrangement links TRBV4-3 to TRBJ2-2; 9 bases match TRBD2. The junction had 4 bases not matched to a gene; V was cut back by 0 bases and J by 5 bases. Germline CDR1 LGHNA, CDR2 YSLEER. This CDR3 has 16 amino acids. Here the CDR3 reads CASSQDGLAGTGELFF. CDR3 bases: TGCGCCAGCAGCCAAGATGGGCTAGCGGGAACCGGGGAGCTGTTTTTT.

This clonotype turned up a few times. V usage is TRBV14 and J usage is TRBJ1-4; D is ambiguous. Trimming cost V 2 bases and J 8 bases, with 27 bases left between them. The germline gives CDR1 SGHDN, CDR2 FVKESK. The CDR3 is 19 residues long. The CDR3 region has the DNA TGTGCCAGCAGCCAAAGAGTCCCGATGCGTTATTTAATGACAGAAAAACTGTTTTTT. This encodes CASSQRVPMRYLMTEKLFF.